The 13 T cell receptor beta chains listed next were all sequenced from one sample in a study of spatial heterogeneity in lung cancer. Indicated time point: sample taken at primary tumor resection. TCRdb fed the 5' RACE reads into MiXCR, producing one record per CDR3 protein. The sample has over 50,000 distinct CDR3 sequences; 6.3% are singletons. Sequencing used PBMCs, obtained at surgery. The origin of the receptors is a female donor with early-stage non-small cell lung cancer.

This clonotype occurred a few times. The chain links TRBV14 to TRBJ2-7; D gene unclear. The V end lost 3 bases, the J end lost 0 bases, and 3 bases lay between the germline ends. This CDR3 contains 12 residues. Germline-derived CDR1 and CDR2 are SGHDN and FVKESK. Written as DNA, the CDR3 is TGTGCCAGCAGCCACAGCTCCTACGAGCAGTACTTC. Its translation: CASSHSSYEQYF.

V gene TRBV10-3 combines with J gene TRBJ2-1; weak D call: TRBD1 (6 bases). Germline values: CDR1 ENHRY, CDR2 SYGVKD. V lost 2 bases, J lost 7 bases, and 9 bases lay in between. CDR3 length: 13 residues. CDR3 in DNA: TGTGCCATCAGTGAGCAGGGGCGGAATGAGCAGTTCTTC. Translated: CAISEQGRNEQFF.

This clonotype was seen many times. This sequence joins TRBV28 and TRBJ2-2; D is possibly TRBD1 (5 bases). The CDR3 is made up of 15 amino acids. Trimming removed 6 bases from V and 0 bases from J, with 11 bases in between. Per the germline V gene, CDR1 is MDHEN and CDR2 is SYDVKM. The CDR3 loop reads CASRSLDTNTGELFF. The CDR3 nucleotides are TGTGCCAGCAGATCCCTGGACACGAACACCGGGGAGCTGTTTTTT.

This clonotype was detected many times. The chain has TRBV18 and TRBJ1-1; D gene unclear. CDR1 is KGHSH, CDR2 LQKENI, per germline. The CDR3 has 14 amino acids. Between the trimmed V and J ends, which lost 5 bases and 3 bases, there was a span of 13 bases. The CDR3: CASSANPRDTEAFF. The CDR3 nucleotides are TGTGCCAGCTCAGCAAATCCTAGGGACACTGAAGCTTTCTTT.

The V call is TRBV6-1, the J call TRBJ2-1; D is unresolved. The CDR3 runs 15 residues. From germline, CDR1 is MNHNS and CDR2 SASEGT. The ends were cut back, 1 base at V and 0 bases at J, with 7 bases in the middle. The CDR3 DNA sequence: TGTGCCAGCAGTGAAGACCGTGCCTCCTACAATGAGCAGTTCTTC. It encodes CASSEDRASYNEQFF.

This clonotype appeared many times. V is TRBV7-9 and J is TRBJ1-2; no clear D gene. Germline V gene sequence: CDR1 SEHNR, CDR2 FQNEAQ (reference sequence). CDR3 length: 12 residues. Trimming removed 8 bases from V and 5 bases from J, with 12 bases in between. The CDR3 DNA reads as TGTGCCAGCGGAACTGATTCTTATGGCTACACCTTC. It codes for CASGTDSYGYTF.

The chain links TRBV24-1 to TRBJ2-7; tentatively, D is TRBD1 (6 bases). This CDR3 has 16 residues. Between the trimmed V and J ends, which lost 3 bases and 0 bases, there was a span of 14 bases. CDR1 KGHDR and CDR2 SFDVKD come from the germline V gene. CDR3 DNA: TGTGCCACCAGTGATCCAAAGGGGGATAGCTCCTACGAGCAGTACTTC. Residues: CATSDPKGDSSYEQYF.

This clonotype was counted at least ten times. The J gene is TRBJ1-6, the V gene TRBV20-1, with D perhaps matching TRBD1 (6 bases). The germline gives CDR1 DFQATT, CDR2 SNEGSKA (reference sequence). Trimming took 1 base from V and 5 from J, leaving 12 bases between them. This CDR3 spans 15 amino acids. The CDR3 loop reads CSARAPGGDNSPLHF. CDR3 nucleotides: TGCAGTGCTAGAGCGCCGGGGGGCGATAATTCACCCCTCCACTTT.

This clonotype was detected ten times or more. The CDR3 DNA is TGTGCCAGCAGCAGAGGGACGGGCAAGGGGACTGAAGCTTTCTTT. This sequence encodes CASSRGTGKGTEAFF. The chain employs TRBV9 and TRBJ1-1; D possibly corresponds to TRBD1 (5 bases). CDR1 and CDR2 from the germline V gene are SGDLS and YYNGEE. The CDR3 contains 15 residues. V gave up 4 bases and J gave up 5 bases, with 18 bases separating them.

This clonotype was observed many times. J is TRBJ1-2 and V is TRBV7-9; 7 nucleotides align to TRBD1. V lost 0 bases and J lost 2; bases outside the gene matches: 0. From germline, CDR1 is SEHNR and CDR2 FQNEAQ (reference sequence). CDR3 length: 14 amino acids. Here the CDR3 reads CASSLATGNYGYTF. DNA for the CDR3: TGTGCCAGCAGCTTAGCGACAGGGAACTATGGCTACACCTTC.

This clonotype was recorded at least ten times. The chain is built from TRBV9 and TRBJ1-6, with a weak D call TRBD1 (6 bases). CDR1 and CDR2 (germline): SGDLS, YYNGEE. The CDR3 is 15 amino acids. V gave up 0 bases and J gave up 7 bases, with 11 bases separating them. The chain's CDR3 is CASSVDFRGNSPLHF. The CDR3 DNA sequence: TGTGCCAGCAGCGTAGATTTCAGGGGAAATTCACCCCTCCACTTT.

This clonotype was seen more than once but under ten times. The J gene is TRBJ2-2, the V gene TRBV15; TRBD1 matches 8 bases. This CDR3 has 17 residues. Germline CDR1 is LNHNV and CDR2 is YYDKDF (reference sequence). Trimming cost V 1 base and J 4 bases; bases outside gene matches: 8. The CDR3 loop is CATSRGGQEGGTGELFF. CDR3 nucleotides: TGTGCCACCAGCAGAGGGGGACAGGAGGGTGGCACCGGGGAGCTGTTTTTT.

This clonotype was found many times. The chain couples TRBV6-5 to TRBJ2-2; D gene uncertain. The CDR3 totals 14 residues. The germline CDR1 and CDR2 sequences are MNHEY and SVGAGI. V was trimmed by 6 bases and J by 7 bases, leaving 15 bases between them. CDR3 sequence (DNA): TGTGCCAGCAGCCCGGATGATAACCTCGGGGAGCTGTTTTTT. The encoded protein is CASSPDDNLGELFF.